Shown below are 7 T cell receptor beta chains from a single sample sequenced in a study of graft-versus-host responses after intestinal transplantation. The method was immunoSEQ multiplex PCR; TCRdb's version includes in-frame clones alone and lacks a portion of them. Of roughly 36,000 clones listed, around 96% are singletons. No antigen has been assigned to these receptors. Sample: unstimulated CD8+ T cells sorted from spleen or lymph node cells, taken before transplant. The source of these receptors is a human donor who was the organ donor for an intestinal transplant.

Here the CDR3 DNA reads TGTGCCAGTAGTGCCAGGGTGCTAACTGAAGCTTTCTTT. It yields the protein CASSARVLTEAFF. The chain combines TRBV19 with TRBJ1-1; perhaps TRBD1 as D (5 bases). The CDR3 sequence is 13 residues long. Trimming pared 5 bases from V and 5 bases from J, leaving 12 bases between. Germline assignment: CDR1 LNHDA and CDR2 SQIVND (reference sequence). Complete variable domain (other parts from reference TRBV19 and TRBJ1-1): DGGITQSPKYLFRKEGQNVTLSCEQNLNHDAMYWYRQDPGQGLRLIYYSQIVNDFQKGDIAEGYSVSREKKESFPLTVTSAQKNPTAFYLCASSARVLTEAFFGQGTRLTVV.

In nucleotides, the CDR3 is TGTGCCAGCAGTTACGGACTAGCGGATGAGCAGTTCTTC. Translating gives CASSYGLADEQFF. The V gene is TRBV6-6, the J gene TRBJ2-1; TRBD2 aligns across 10 bases. The CDR3 is 13 residues long. The V and J ends lost 2 bases and 8 bases, in that order; junction bases with no gene match: 0. Germline CDR1 is MNHNY and CDR2 is SVGAGI (reference sequence).

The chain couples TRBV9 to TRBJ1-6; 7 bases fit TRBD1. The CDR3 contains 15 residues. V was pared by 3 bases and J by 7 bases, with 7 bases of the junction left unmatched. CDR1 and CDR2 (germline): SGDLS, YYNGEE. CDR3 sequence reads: CASSGEGAENSPLHF. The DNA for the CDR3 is TGTGCCAGCAGCGGGGAGGGGGCTGAGAATTCACCCCTCCACTTT.

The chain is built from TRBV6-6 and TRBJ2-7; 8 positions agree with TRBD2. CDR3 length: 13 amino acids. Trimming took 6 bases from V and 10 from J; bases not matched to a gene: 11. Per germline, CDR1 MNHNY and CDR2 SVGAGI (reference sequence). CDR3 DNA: TGTGCCAGCAGCCCCTTGGCGGGGGGTATTCAGTACTTC. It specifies CASSPLAGGIQYF.

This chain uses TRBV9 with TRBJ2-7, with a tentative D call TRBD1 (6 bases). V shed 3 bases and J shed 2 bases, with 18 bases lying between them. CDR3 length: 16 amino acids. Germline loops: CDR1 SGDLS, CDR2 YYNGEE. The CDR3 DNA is TGTGCCAGCAGCGCCCCCACCCTTGAGGGGGCCTACGAGCAGTACTTC. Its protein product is CASSAPTLEGAYEQYF.

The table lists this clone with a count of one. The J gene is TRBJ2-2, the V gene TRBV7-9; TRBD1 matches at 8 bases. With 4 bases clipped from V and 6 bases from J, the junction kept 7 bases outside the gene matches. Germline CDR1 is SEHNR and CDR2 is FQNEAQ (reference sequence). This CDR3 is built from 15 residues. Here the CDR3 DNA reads TGTGCCAGCAGCTCAACGACAGGGGCCCCCGGGGAGCTGTTTTTT. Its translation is CASSSTTGAPGELFF.

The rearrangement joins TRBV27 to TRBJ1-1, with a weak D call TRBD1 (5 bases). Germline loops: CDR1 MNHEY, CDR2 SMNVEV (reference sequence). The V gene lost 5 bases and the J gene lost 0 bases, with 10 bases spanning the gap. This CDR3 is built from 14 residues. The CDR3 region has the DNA TGTGCCAGCAGTGTTGACAGCCTGAACACTGAAGCTTTCTTT. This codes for CASSVDSLNTEAFF.